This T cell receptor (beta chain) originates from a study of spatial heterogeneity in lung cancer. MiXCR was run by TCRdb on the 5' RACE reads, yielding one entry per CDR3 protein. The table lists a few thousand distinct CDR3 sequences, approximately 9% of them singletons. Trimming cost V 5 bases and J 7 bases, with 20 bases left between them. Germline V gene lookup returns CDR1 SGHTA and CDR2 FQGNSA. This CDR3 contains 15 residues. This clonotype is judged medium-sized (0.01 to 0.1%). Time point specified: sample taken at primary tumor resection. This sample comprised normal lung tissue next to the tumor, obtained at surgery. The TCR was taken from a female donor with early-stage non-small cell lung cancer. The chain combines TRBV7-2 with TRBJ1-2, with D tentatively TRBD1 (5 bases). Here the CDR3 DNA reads TGTGCCAGCAGCCCAGTGGCGGGAAAGGGGCGTGGCTACACCTTC. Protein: CASSPVAGKGRGYTF. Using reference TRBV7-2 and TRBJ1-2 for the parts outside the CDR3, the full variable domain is GAGVSQSPSNKVTEKGKDVELRCDPISGHTALYWYRQSLGQGLEFLIYFQGNSAPDKSGLPSDRFSAERTGGSVSTLTIQRTQQEDSAVYLCASSPVAGKGRGYTFGSGTRLTVV.